The rows below give T cell receptor beta chains drawn from one sample of a study of T cell changes during pregnancy in multiple sclerosis. Profiled with immunoSEQ multiplex PCR; TCRdb holds only in-frame clones, not every one. Of tens of thousands of clones listed, more than 90% are singletons. Here the sequenced sample was CD4+ T cells from peripheral blood mononuclear cells, taken before pregnancy. The receptors shown here come from a female donor with multiple sclerosis, enrolled in a pregnancy study. Each CDR3 is given with its conserved first and last residue. The D gene is left open where the match is weak. Size tells how often a clone was seen (once, few, many) or the class of an expanded clone, and some rows leave it out.

v_call: TRBV9
j_call: TRBJ2-3
clone_size: .
d_call: .
cdr3_nt: TGTGCCAGCAGCGTAGAGTTAGGAAGCGGAGAGCGCACAGATACGCAGTATTTT
cdr3_aa: CASSVELGSGERTDTQYF

v_call: TRBV5-1
j_call: TRBJ2-1
clone_size: .
d_call: .
cdr3_nt: TGCGCCAGCAGCTTGGACAGGGTCAATGAGCAGTTCTTC
cdr3_aa: CASSLDRVNEQFF

v_call: TRBV7-9
j_call: TRBJ2-7
clone_size: .
d_call: .
cdr3_nt: TGTGCCAGCAGCCCCCGGAGGGGGGGAGGAGGGACCTACGAGCAGTACTTC
cdr3_aa: CASSPRRGGGGTYEQYF

v_call: TRBV11-1
j_call: TRBJ2-1
clone_size: once
d_call: TRBD2
cdr3_nt: TGTGCCAGCAGCTACCGGGGGGGCGGATCGCCTGGCGGTGAGCAGTTCTTC
cdr3_aa: CASSYRGGGSPGGEQFF

v_call: TRBV13
j_call: TRBJ2-1
clone_size: .
d_call: .
cdr3_nt: TGTGCCAGCAGCTCAACCCTAGCCCTCAATGAGCAGTTCTTC
cdr3_aa: CASSSTLALNEQFF

v_call: TRBV23-1
j_call: TRBJ2-1
clone_size: few
d_call: .
cdr3_nt: TGCGCCAGCAGACAGCGGAGAACCCACTACAATGAGCAGTTCTTC
cdr3_aa: CASRQRRTHYNEQFF

v_call: TRBV14
j_call: TRBJ1-1
clone_size: .
d_call: .
cdr3_nt: TGTGCCAGCGGTCCCGGGACTGAAGCTTTCTTT
cdr3_aa: CASGPGTEAFF

v_call: TRBV7-7
j_call: TRBJ2-2
clone_size: once
d_call: .
cdr3_nt: TGTGCCAGCAGCCATCAAGTCGGGGCCGGGGAGCTGTTTTTT
cdr3_aa: CASSHQVGAGELFF

v_call: TRBV6-6
j_call: TRBJ2-2
clone_size: .
d_call: TRBD2
cdr3_nt: TGTGCCAGCAGGCCGACTAGCGGGAGGGCCTCCGGGGAGCTGTTTTTT
cdr3_aa: CASRPTSGRASGELFF

v_call: TRBV7-2
j_call: TRBJ1-4
clone_size: .
d_call: TRBD1
cdr3_nt: TGTGCCAGCAGCTTGACAGGGGGTGGTAGAAAACTGTTTTTT
cdr3_aa: CASSLTGGGRKLFF

v_call: TRBV13
j_call: TRBJ1-1
clone_size: once
d_call: .
cdr3_nt: TGTGCGTCCCGGAGGCAAGTCACTGAAGCTTTCTTT
cdr3_aa: CASRRQVTEAFF

v_call: TRBV10-3
j_call: TRBJ2-3
clone_size: .
d_call: TRBD2
cdr3_nt: TGTGCCACCGATTCGCGACTAGCGGGAATCACAGATACGCAGTATTTT
cdr3_aa: CATDSRLAGITDTQYF

v_call: TRBV13
j_call: TRBJ1-1
clone_size: .
d_call: .
cdr3_nt: TGTGCCAGCAGCCTACAATTGACAGTTGCGAACACTGAAGCTTTCTTT
cdr3_aa: CASSLQLTVANTEAFF

v_call: TRBV30
j_call: TRBJ1-3
clone_size: .
d_call: .
cdr3_nt: TGTGCCTGGAGTGTATCCAGGAGAAACACCATATATTTT
cdr3_aa: CAWSVSRRNTIYF

v_call: TRBV10-2
j_call: TRBJ1-2
clone_size: .
d_call: .
cdr3_nt: TGCGCCAGCAGTGAGTCGAGGTCAGGGAACTATGGCTACACCTTC
cdr3_aa: CASSESRSGNYGYTF

v_call: TRBV9
j_call: TRBJ1-3
clone_size: .
d_call: .
cdr3_nt: TGTGCCAGCAGCGGACCAGGGGTTTCTGGAAACACCATATATTTT
cdr3_aa: CASSGPGVSGNTIYF

v_call: TRBV5-8
j_call: TRBJ2-7
clone_size: .
d_call: TRBD2
cdr3_nt: TGTGCCAGCAGCTACCCGACTAGCAGTCCCTACGAGCAGTACTTC
cdr3_aa: CASSYPTSSPYEQYF

v_call: TRBV15
j_call: TRBJ1-4
clone_size: .
d_call: .
cdr3_nt: TGTGCCACCAGCAGGTCTCCCTCGGAGCTACCGTTTTTT
cdr3_aa: CATSRSPSELPFF

v_call: TRBV4-1
j_call: TRBJ2-6
clone_size: .
d_call: .
cdr3_nt: TGCGCCAGCAGCCAACCTTCCGGGAGCTCTGGGGCCAACGTCCTGACTTTC
cdr3_aa: CASSQPSGSSGANVLTF

v_call: TRBV18
j_call: TRBJ2-1
clone_size: .
d_call: TRBD2
cdr3_nt: TGTGCCAGCTCACCTTTTAGCGGGAGCGCTTACAATGAGCAGTTCTTC
cdr3_aa: CASSPFSGSAYNEQFF

v_call: TRBV6-1
j_call: TRBJ1-5
clone_size: .
d_call: TRBD1
cdr3_nt: TGTGCCAGTACTGCGGGGGGACAGGGGATTCAGCCCCAGCATTTT
cdr3_aa: CASTAGGQGIQPQHF

v_call: TRBV29-1
j_call: TRBJ2-1
clone_size: .
d_call: TRBD2
cdr3_nt: TGCAGCGTTGAAGCGCGGGGACTAGCGGGAGGCCTTACCCGGGGTGAGCAGTTCTTC
cdr3_aa: CSVEARGLAGGLTRGEQFF

v_call: TRBV7-3
j_call: TRBJ2-1
clone_size: .
d_call: TRBD2
cdr3_nt: TGTGCCAGCAGCCCCGCGGGGGGAAGCTCCTACAATGAGCAGTTCTTC
cdr3_aa: CASSPAGGSSYNEQFF

v_call: TRBV18
j_call: TRBJ1-5
clone_size: once
d_call: .
cdr3_nt: TGTGCCAGCTCATCTACAGGGAGAAATCAGCCCCAGCATTTT
cdr3_aa: CASSSTGRNQPQHF

v_call: TRBV28
j_call: TRBJ2-7
clone_size: .
d_call: .
cdr3_nt: TGTGCCAGCAGTTTCGGGGTAGGCCAACGAAGCGAGCAGTACTTC
cdr3_aa: CASSFGVGQRSEQYF

v_call: TRBV7-2
j_call: TRBJ2-1
clone_size: once
d_call: TRBD1
cdr3_nt: TGTGCCAGCAGCTTAGACAGGGGGCGCATCTATGAGCAGTTCTTC
cdr3_aa: CASSLDRGRIYEQFF

v_call: TRBV7-3
j_call: TRBJ2-1
clone_size: .
d_call: TRBD2
cdr3_nt: TGTGCCAGCAGCGATAGCGGGGTCTCCTACAATGAGCAGTTCTTC
cdr3_aa: CASSDSGVSYNEQFF

v_call: TRBV27
j_call: TRBJ1-1
clone_size: .
d_call: .
cdr3_nt: TGTGCCAGCAGTTCTGGGGCTACTGAAGCTTTCTTT
cdr3_aa: CASSSGATEAFF

v_call: TRBV19
j_call: TRBJ1-1
clone_size: .
d_call: .
cdr3_nt: TGTGCCAGTAGGGGAACAGGGAGGAACACTGAAGCTTTCTTT
cdr3_aa: CASRGTGRNTEAFF

v_call: TRBV30
j_call: TRBJ2-7
clone_size: .
d_call: TRBD1
cdr3_nt: TGTGCCTGGGGGACCAGGGGGCGCTTGGTCGGCTACGAGCAGTACTTC
cdr3_aa: CAWGTRGRLVGYEQYF

v_call: TRBV19
j_call: TRBJ1-2
clone_size: .
d_call: .
cdr3_nt: TGTGCCAGTAGTATTTGGCAGGGTGATAACTATGGCTACACCTTC
cdr3_aa: CASSIWQGDNYGYTF

v_call: TRBV9
j_call: TRBJ2-3
clone_size: .
d_call: .
cdr3_nt: TGTGCCAGCAGCGCCGCCGGGACTAGCACAGATACGCAGTATTTT
cdr3_aa: CASSAAGTSTDTQYF

v_call: TRBV28
j_call: TRBJ2-2
clone_size: .
d_call: TRBD1
cdr3_nt: TGTGCCAGCAGTTTTGTCCCTGGACAGGGTAGCACCGGGGAGCTGTTTTTT
cdr3_aa: CASSFVPGQGSTGELFF

v_call: TRBV19
j_call: TRBJ1-5
clone_size: .
d_call: TRBD1
cdr3_nt: TGTGCCGCCTCGGACAGGGGGCGAAATTATCAGCCCCAGCATTTT
cdr3_aa: CAASDRGRNYQPQHF

v_call: TRBV18
j_call: TRBJ2-7
clone_size: once
d_call: .
cdr3_nt: TGTGCCAGCTCACCACAGTCCGGACAGGAGCAGTACTTC
cdr3_aa: CASSPQSGQEQYF

v_call: TRBV10-2
j_call: TRBJ1-1
clone_size: few
d_call: TRBD1
cdr3_nt: TGCGCCAGCAGGGACAGGGGGTACACTGAAGCTTTCTTT
cdr3_aa: CASRDRGYTEAFF

v_call: TRBV5-1
j_call: TRBJ1-4
clone_size: few
d_call: TRBD1
cdr3_nt: TGCGCCAGCAGCTTGGGACAGGGTTTAAGTGAAAAACTGTTTTTT
cdr3_aa: CASSLGQGLSEKLFF

v_call: TRBV6-5
j_call: TRBJ2-3
clone_size: once
d_call: .
cdr3_nt: TGTGCCAGCAGTCAGGGGAGGGAAACCACAGATACGCAGTATTTT
cdr3_aa: CASSQGRETTDTQYF

v_call: TRBV10-3
j_call: TRBJ1-2
clone_size: .
d_call: TRBD1
cdr3_nt: TGTGCCTCAGGACAGGGAGGGCCTAACTATGGCTACACCTTC
cdr3_aa: CASGQGGPNYGYTF

v_call: TRBV25-1
j_call: TRBJ2-1
clone_size: .
d_call: .
cdr3_nt: TGTGCCAGCAGTGAATTTGGTGGAGGCGGGAACTACAATGAGCAGTTCTTC
cdr3_aa: CASSEFGGGGNYNEQFF

v_call: TRBV29-1
j_call: TRBJ1-5
clone_size: once
d_call: TRBD1
cdr3_nt: TGCAGCGTAGGGACAGGGGAGCAGCCCCAGCATTTT
cdr3_aa: CSVGTGEQPQHF

v_call: TRBV11-2
j_call: TRBJ2-1
clone_size: few
d_call: TRBD2
cdr3_nt: TGTGCCAGCAGACTGTTAAGCGGGAGAAAATCCAATGAGCAGTTCTTC
cdr3_aa: CASRLLSGRKSNEQFF

v_call: TRBV4-3
j_call: TRBJ2-1
clone_size: .
d_call: TRBD2
cdr3_nt: TGCGCCAGCAGCCAAGGGGACCTAGCGGGAGGGTACAATGAGCAGTTCTTC
cdr3_aa: CASSQGDLAGGYNEQFF

v_call: TRBV4-2
j_call: TRBJ2-1
clone_size: .
d_call: TRBD2
cdr3_nt: TGTGCCAGCAGCCCTTTGGCGGGCGGGAGGAGGTCTGAGCAGTTCTTC
cdr3_aa: CASSPLAGGRRSEQFF